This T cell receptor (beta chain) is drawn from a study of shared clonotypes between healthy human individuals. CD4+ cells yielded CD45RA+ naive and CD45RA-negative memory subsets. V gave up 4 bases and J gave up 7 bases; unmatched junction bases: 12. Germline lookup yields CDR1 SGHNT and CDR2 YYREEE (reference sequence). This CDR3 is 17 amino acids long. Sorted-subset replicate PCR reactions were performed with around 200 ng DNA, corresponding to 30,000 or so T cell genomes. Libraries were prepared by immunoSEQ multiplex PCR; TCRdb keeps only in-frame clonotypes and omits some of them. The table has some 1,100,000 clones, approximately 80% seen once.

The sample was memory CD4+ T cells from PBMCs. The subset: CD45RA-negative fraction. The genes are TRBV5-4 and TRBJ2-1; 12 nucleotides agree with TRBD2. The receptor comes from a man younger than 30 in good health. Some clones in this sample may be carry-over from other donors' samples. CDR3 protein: CASSPQHTLAGGNEQFF. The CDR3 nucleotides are TGTGCCAGCAGCCCACAACACACTCTAGCGGGAGGGAATGAGCAGTTCTTC.